These 13 T cell receptor beta chains were sequenced from one sample in a study of T cells after yellow fever vaccination. In TCRdb, the 5' RACE reads were re-called with MiXCR into one record per CDR3 protein. Here the sample spans more than 90,000 distinct CDR3 sequences, approximately 8.4% being singletons. Material: CD8+ T cells sorted from PBMCs, obtained 45 days after the yellow fever booster vaccination. Source of these receptors: a man aged 30-40 years who received the YFV17D yellow fever vaccine.

This clonotype has at least ten counts. The chain recombines TRBV12-3 or TRBV12-4 with TRBJ2-2; possible D gene TRBD2, 6 bases. Trimming pared 7 bases from V and 3 bases from J, leaving 21 bases between. This CDR3 has 17 amino acids. The CDR3 DNA reads as TGTGCCAGCACCCTCCTAGTTAGCGGCTTAGACACCGGGGAGCTGTTTTTT. Its translation: CASTLLVSGLDTGELFF.

This clonotype came up a few times. The V call is TRBV15, the J call TRBJ2-7; D not resolved. Germline V lookup: CDR1 LNHNV, CDR2 YYDKDF (reference sequence). V was cut by 1 base and J by 3 bases, with 7 bases left in between. CDR3 length equals 13 residues. The CDR3 protein is CATSRVASYEQYF. The CDR3 coding sequence is TGTGCCACCAGCAGAGTGGCTAGCTACGAGCAGTACTTC.

This clonotype was seen repeatedly, ten times or more. The V gene is TRBV7-2, the J gene TRBJ2-7; 9 bases line up with TRBD2. The CDR3 sequence is 13 residues long. CDR1 and CDR2 from the germline V gene are SGHTA and FQGNSA. V lost 7 bases to trimming and J lost 2 bases; unmatched junction nucleotides: 3. The CDR3 DNA sequence: TGTGCCAGCAAGGCTAGCGGGACCTACGAGCAGTACTTC. This gives the protein CASKASGTYEQYF.

With regard to this clonotype: A much larger clonotype is one base distant, so this may be a read error. This sequence joins TRBV27 and TRBJ2-1, with 9 bases identical to TRBD2. This CDR3 has 14 amino acids. CDR1 is MNHEY and CDR2 is SMNVEV in the germline V gene (reference sequence). CDR3 residues: CASSLGLAPNEQSF. Written as DNA, the CDR3 is TGTGCCAGCAGTTTGGGACTAGCCCCCAATGAGCAGTCCTTC.

For this clonotype: A read error may account for a junction end that differs from germline. The chain carries TRBV4-2 and TRBJ2-3; tentatively, D is TRBD2 (5 bases). CDR1 is LGHNA and CDR2 is YNFKEQ in the germline V gene. This CDR3 region has 19 residues. In DNA, the CDR3 is TGTGACAGCAGCCCCCCCACCGGAGGACTTAGAAAGGGCGCAGATACGCAGTATTTT. Translating gives CDSSPPTGGLRKGADTQYF.

This clonotype was seen a handful of times. The rearrangement joins TRBV20-1 to TRBJ2-5; no clear D gene. The CDR3 is 14 residues long. The V end lost 3 bases, the J end lost 1 base, and 12 bases lay between the germline ends. Looked up from germline, CDR1 is DFQATT and CDR2 is SNEGSKA (reference sequence). For the CDR3, the DNA is TGCAGTGCTAGTGGGTTCGGCCGCCAAGAGACCCAGTACTTC. This translates into CSASGFGRQETQYF.

This clonotype was seen ten or more times. V usage is TRBV6-2 or TRBV6-3 and J usage is TRBJ2-3; D gene ambiguous. V lost 3 bases to trimming and J lost 6 bases, with 10 bases between them. This CDR3 spans 13 amino acids. Germline V gene sequence: CDR1 MNHEY, CDR2 SVGEGT. The CDR3 coding sequence is TGTGCCAGCAGTTATGGGGTCTCTGATACGCAGTATTTT. This codes for CASSYGVSDTQYF.

The V call is TRBV28, the J call TRBJ2-3; D gene unclear. CDR1 is MDHEN, CDR2 SYDVKM, per germline. With 8 bases removed from V and 0 bases from J, the gap between germline ends came to 12 bases. The length of the CDR3 is 14 residues. CDR3 amino acids: CASRGQGSTDTQYF. In DNA, the CDR3 is TGTGCCAGCCGTGGTCAAGGCAGCACAGATACGCAGTATTTT.

This clonotype was counted many times. The CDR3 loop reads CASSGTSDPTQYF. The CDR3 coding sequence is TGTGCCAGCAGCGGGACTAGCGATCCGACCCAGTACTTC. The gene calls are TRBV27 and TRBJ2-5; 10 bases are shared with TRBD2. V dropped 6 bases and J dropped 7; count of bases not matched to a gene: 5. The germline gives CDR1 MNHEY, CDR2 SMNVEV (reference sequence). The CDR3 loop spans 13 amino acids.

V gene TRBV14 combines with J gene TRBJ2-1; 14 bases are a match to TRBD2. This CDR3 region has 18 residues. CDR1 and CDR2 from the germline V gene are SGHDN and FVKESK. The junction had 5 bases not matched to a gene; V was cut back by 4 bases and J by 0 bases. CDR3 DNA sequence: TGTGCCAGCAGCCGCGGACTAGCGGGGGGACCCTCCTACAATGAGCAGTTCTTC. Its protein product is CASSRGLAGGPSYNEQFF.

This clonotype was recorded at least ten times. The CDR3 protein is CASSLGLAGIEQFF. The DNA of the CDR3 is TGTGCCAGCAGCTTAGGACTAGCGGGAATTGAGCAGTTCTTC. The gene calls are TRBV7-2 and TRBJ2-1; 11 positions match TRBD2. The CDR3 runs to 14 residues. After removal of 1 base from V and 9 bases from J, the junction contained 2 bases not matched to a gene. Germline V lookup: CDR1 SGHTA, CDR2 FQGNSA.

V gene TRBV5-4 combines with J gene TRBJ2-6; D not certain. This CDR3 is 17 amino acids long. V lost 4 bases to trimming and J lost 0 bases, with 14 bases between them. Per the germline V gene, CDR1 is SGHNT and CDR2 is YYREEE (reference sequence). The CDR3 DNA sequence: TGTGCCAGCAGCGCCCCGGATCACAGCTCTGGGGCCAACGTCCTGACTTTC. It is translated as CASSAPDHSSGANVLTF.

This clonotype was counted many times. In DNA form, the CDR3 reads TGTGCCAGCAGCCCGCCCGCGGACACGAACTACGAGCAGTACTTC. This codes for CASSPPADTNYEQYF. J is TRBJ2-7 and V is TRBV7-9; maybe TRBD1 (5 bases). Germline V gene data show CDR1 as SEHNR and CDR2 as FQNEAQ (reference sequence). Trimming stripped 5 bases from V and 3 bases from J, with 17 bases between. This CDR3 contains 15 residues.